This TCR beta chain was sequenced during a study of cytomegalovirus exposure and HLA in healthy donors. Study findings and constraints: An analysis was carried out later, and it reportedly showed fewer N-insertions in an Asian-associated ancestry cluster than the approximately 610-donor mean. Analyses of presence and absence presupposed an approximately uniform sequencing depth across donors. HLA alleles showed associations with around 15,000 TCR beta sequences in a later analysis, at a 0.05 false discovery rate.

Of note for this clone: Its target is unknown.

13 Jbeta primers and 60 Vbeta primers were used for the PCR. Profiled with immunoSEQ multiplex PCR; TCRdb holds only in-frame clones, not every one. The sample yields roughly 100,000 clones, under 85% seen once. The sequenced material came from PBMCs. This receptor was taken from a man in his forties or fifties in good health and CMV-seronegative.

In DNA form, the CDR3 reads TGTGCCAGCAGCTTAGAGAGCGTGAGCTCCTACGAGCAGTACTTC. This sequence encodes CASSLESVSSYEQYF. V usage is TRBV5-5 and J usage is TRBJ2-7; D not certain. This CDR3 contains 15 residues. Trimming took off 2 bases at V and 0 bases at J, with 12 bases between the two ends. Germline V gene data show CDR1 as SGHKS and CDR2 as YYEKEE (reference sequence).